This T cell receptor beta chain is drawn from a study of blood T cells in healthy people across ages. The study, taken as a whole, reports: Among T cells, TCR beta diversity per million cells dropped roughly linearly as age rose.

Together with a sample-barcoded 5' primer, a J-beta primer mix was included in a second PCR lasting about 7 to 11 cycles. TCRdb passed the 5' RACE reads through MiXCR, listing each CDR3 protein once. Among about 840,000 distinct CDR3 sequences listed, 29% were seen once. In regard to this clonotype: Its antigen is unidentified.

Germline CDR1 reads MNHEY; CDR2 reads SMNVEV (reference sequence). With 5 bases clipped from V and 8 bases from J, the junction kept 10 bases outside the gene matches. The CDR3 extends over 15 amino acids. The same data also went into a second study, on T cells of mothers and their children.

Sample: blood. This clonotype originated in a woman between 40 and 50 years old in good health. V usage is TRBV27 and J usage is TRBJ1-2, with 11 bases aligning to TRBD1. Written as DNA, the CDR3 is TGTGCCAGCAGTAGATGGGACAGGGGGGAGACGGGCTACACCTTC. This gives the protein CASSRWDRGETGYTF.